These 6 T cell receptor beta chains were all obtained from the same sample, sequenced in a study of T cell responses to AZD1222 COVID-19 vaccine. Repertoires were generated with immunoSEQ multiplex PCR, while TCRdb's copy carries only in-frame clones and drops some. The table has 70,000 to 75,000 clones, approximately 90% seen once. The sample was peripheral blood, taken 28 days after the second AZD1222 dose. The receptor source for this set is an adult who received the AZD1222 COVID-19 vaccine.

The chain recombines TRBV30 with TRBJ2-7; D is possibly TRBD1 (7 bases). The CDR3 sequence is 14 residues long. The V gene lost 4 bases and the J gene lost 3 bases, with 16 bases spanning the gap. Germline CDR1 is GTSNPN and CDR2 is SVGIG (reference sequence). The CDR3 here is CAWNRGTEVYEQYF. CDR3 DNA sequence: TGTGCCTGGAATCGCGGGACAGAAGTCTACGAGCAGTACTTC.

The chain is built from TRBV4-1 and TRBJ1-6; 7 nucleotides match TRBD1. Looked up from germline, CDR1 is MGHRA and CDR2 is YSYEKL. After removal of 6 bases from V and 5 bases from J, the junction contained 13 bases not matched to a gene. This CDR3 is 17 amino acids long. CDR3 region: CASSRFSVGQNNSPLHF. The CDR3 coding sequence is TGCGCCAGCAGTAGGTTTAGTGTGGGACAGAATAATTCACCCCTCCACTTT.

This rearrangement joins TRBV3-1 (or the pseudogene TRBV3-2) to TRBJ2-3, with no clear D. Germline V gene sequence: CDR1 LGHDT, CDR2 YNNKEL (reference sequence). The CDR3 extends over 14 amino acids. V was shortened by 0 bases and J by 4 bases, with 8 bases between the two germline ends. CDR3 sequence reads: CASSQERYSDTQYF. The CDR3 DNA sequence: TGTGCCAGCAGCCAAGAGAGATACTCAGATACGCAGTATTTT.

J is TRBJ1-1 and V is TRBV7-9; D uncertain. This CDR3 spans 16 amino acids. Per germline, CDR1 SEHNR and CDR2 FQNEAQ (reference sequence). The V end was cut by 1 base, the J end by 4 bases, with 16 bases between. The CDR3 protein is CASSLVGRPSGTEAFF. CDR3 in DNA: TGTGCCAGCAGCTTAGTGGGGAGGCCCTCGGGCACTGAAGCTTTCTTT.

V usage is TRBV12-5 and J usage is TRBJ2-1; possible D gene TRBD1, 6 bases. The CDR3 is 15 residues long. V lost 3 bases, J lost 2 bases, and 11 bases lay in between. The germline V gene has CDR1 LGHNT and CDR2 FRNRAP. The chain's CDR3 is CASGLGGRAYNEQFF. The CDR3 DNA follows: TGTGCTAGTGGTTTAGGGGGTAGGGCCTACAATGAGCAGTTCTTC.

The chain has TRBV9 and TRBJ2-1; 8 bases fit TRBD1. The CDR3 extends over 16 amino acids. In germline, CDR1 is SGDLS, CDR2 YYNGEE. The J segment lost 10 bases and the V segment lost 3 bases, leaving 15 bases of the junction unmatched. This CDR3 reads CASSGNLDRASGEQFF. CDR3 nucleotide sequence: TGTGCCAGCAGCGGAAATCTGGACAGGGCAAGTGGCGAGCAGTTCTTC.